This TCR beta chain was retrieved from a study of technical replicates of blood from several donors. Looked up from germline, CDR1 is KGHSH and CDR2 is LQKENI. Trimming removed 3 bases at V and 1 base at J, with 15 bases between. The CDR3 sequence is 16 residues long. Profiled with immunoSEQ multiplex PCR; TCRdb holds only in-frame clones, not every one. The repertoire holds some 70,000 clones, with around 89% as singletons. The specimen was PBMCs. This sequence joins TRBV18 and TRBJ1-1; D gene uncertain. The sequence was collected from a human donor in good health. Some clones in this sample may be carry-over from other donors' samples. The CDR3 region is CASSPIRREENTEAFF. In DNA form, the CDR3 reads TGTGCCAGCTCACCTATTCGAAGGGAGGAGAACACTGAAGCTTTCTTT.